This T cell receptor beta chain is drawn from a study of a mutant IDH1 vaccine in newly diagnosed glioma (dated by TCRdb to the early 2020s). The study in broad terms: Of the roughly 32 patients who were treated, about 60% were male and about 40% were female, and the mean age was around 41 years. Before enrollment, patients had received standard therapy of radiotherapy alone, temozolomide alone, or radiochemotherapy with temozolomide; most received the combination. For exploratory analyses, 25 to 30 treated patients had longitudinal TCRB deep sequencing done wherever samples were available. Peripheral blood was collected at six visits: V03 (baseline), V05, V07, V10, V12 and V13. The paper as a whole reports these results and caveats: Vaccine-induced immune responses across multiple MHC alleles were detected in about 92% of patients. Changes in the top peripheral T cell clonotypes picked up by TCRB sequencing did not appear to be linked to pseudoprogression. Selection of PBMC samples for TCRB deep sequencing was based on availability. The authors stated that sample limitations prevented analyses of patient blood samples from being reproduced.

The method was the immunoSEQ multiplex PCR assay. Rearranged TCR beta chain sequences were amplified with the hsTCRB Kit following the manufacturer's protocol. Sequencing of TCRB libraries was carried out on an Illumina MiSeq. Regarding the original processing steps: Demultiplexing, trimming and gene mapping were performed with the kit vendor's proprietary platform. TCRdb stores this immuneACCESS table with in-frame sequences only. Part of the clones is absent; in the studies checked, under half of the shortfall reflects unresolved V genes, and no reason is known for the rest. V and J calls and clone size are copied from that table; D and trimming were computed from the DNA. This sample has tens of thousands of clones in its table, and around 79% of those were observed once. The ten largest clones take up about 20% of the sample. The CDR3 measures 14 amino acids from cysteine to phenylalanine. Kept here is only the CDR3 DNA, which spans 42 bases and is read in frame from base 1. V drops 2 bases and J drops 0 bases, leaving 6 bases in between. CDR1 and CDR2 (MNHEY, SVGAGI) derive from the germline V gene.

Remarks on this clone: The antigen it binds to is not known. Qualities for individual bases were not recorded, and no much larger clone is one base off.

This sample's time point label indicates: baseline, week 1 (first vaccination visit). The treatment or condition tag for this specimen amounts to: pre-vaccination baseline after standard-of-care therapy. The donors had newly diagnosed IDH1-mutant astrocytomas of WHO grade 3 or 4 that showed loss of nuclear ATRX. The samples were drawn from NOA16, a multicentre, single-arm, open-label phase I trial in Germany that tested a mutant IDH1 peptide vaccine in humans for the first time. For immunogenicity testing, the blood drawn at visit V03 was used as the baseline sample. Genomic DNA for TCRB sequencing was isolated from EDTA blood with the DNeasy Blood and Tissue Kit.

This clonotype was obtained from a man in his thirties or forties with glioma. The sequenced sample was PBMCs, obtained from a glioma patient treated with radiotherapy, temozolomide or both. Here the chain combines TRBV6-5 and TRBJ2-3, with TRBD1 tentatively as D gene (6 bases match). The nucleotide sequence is TGTGCCAGCAGTTACGGGGGCAGCACAGATACGCAGTATTTT. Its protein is CASSYGGSTDTQYF.